Listed below are T cell receptor beta chains from one sample, sequenced in a study of T cells in Graves' hyperthyroidism and ophthalmopathy. TCRdb reanalysed the multiplex PCR reads using MiXCR and keeps one entry per CDR3 protein. The table has hundreds of thousands of distinct CDR3 sequences, 45% seen once. Sequencing was performed on peripheral blood or thyroid tissue (not recorded which). Source of these receptors: an adult man with Graves' disease, either hyperthyroidism or ophthalmopathy (not recorded which). CDR3s include the opening cysteine and the closing phenylalanine or tryptophan. The D gene is left open where the match is weak. The size field is filled for only some rows; it gives once, few, many or a size class.

D: NA; J: TRBJ1-2; V: TRBV24-1; size: NA; CDR3: CASSMKLGRNYGYTF; DNA: TGTGCCAGTAGTATGAAGTTGGGGAGAAACTATGGCTACACCTTC
D: NA; J: TRBJ1-1; V: TRBV2; size: NA; CDR3: CASMQMGDSRNTEAFF; DNA: TGTGCCAGCATGCAAATGGGGGACTCCCGGAACACTGAAGCTTTCTTT
D: NA; J: TRBJ1-6; V: TRBV20-1; size: many; CDR3: CSARGDFGTANNSPLHF; DNA: TGCAGTGCTAGAGGGGACTTCGGGACCGCAAATAATTCACCCCTCCACTTT
D: NA; J: TRBJ1-4; V: TRBV2; size: NA; CDR3: CASSEPGGEKLFF; DNA: TGTGCCAGCAGTGAACCCGGGGGTGAAAAACTGTTTTTT
D: NA; J: TRBJ1-1; V: TRBV14; size: NA; CDR3: CASSVGDGLNTEAFF; DNA: TGTGCCAGCAGCGTAGGGGATGGGTTGAACACTGAAGCTTTCTTT
D: TRBD2; J: TRBJ2-7; V: TRBV7-8; size: few; CDR3: CASSLSGGANEQYF; DNA: TGTGCCAGCAGCTTATCCGGGGGGGCAAACGAGCAGTACTTC
D: NA; J: TRBJ1-2; V: TRBV7-9; size: NA; CDR3: CASSLSAGVNYGYTF; DNA: TGTGCCAGCAGCTTATCGGCAGGGGTAAACTATGGCTACACCTTC
D: NA; J: TRBJ2-5; V: TRBV24-1; size: many; CDR3: CATSLGAQETQYF; DNA: TGTGCCACCAGTTTAGGAGCCCAAGAGACCCAGTACTTC
D: NA; J: TRBJ1-2; V: TRBV10-3; size: NA; CDR3: CAIQGHGYTF; DNA: TGTGCCATCCAGGGGCATGGCTACACCTTC
D: TRBD1; J: TRBJ1-4; V: TRBV20-1; size: few; CDR3: CSARARDRAHEKLFF; DNA: TGCAGTGCTAGAGCCAGGGACAGGGCTCATGAAAAACTGTTTTTT
D: NA; J: TRBJ1-1; V: TRBV10-3; size: NA; CDR3: CAISESTDTEAFF; DNA: TGTGCCATCAGTGAGTCGACGGACACTGAAGCTTTCTTT
D: TRBD1; J: TRBJ1-6; V: TRBV3-1; size: NA; CDR3: CASSSNRGNSPLHF; DNA: TGTGCCAGCTCATCCAACAGGGGCAATTCACCCCTCCACTTT
D: TRBD1; J: TRBJ1-1; V: TRBV10-3; size: NA; CDR3: CAIMGTGTGTEAFF; DNA: TGTGCCATCATGGGGACAGGGACGGGCACTGAAGCTTTCTTT
D: NA; J: TRBJ1-6; V: TRBV20-1; size: many; CDR3: CSAREDTGSPLHF; DNA: TGCAGTGCTAGAGAGGACACGGGTTCACCCCTCCACTTT
D: NA; J: TRBJ1-2; V: TRBV10-3; size: many; CDR3: CAIKGRVNYGYTF; DNA: TGTGCCATCAAAGGCAGGGTCAACTATGGCTACACCTTC
D: NA; J: TRBJ1-3; V: TRBV2; size: NA; CDR3: CASRPTGGGDTIYF; DNA: TGTGCCAGCAGACCCACAGGCGGGGGAGACACCATATATTTT
D: NA; J: TRBJ2-5; V: TRBV24-1; size: NA; CDR3: CATSTGAVETQYF; DNA: TGTGCCACCAGTACGGGGGCTGTGGAGACCCAGTACTTC
D: NA; J: TRBJ1-1; V: TRBV6-6; size: few; CDR3: CAISGPGTEAFF; DNA: TGTGCCATCAGCGGACCGGGGACTGAAGCTTTCTTT
D: NA; J: TRBJ1-3; V: TRBV10-2; size: many; CDR3: CASSESMSGNTIYF; DNA: TGCGCCAGCAGTGAGTCGATGTCGGGAAACACCATATATTTT
D: NA; J: TRBJ2-7; V: TRBV11-2; size: NA; CDR3: CASSLTGLTYEQYF; DNA: TGTGCCAGCAGCTTAACCGGCCTAACCTACGAGCAGTACTTC
D: NA; J: TRBJ1-1; V: TRBV10-2; size: NA; CDR3: CASSESSRRGTEAFF; DNA: TGCGCCAGCAGTGAGTCGAGCCGGAGGGGGACTGAAGCTTTCTTT
D: NA; J: TRBJ2-5; V: TRBV5-1; size: NA; CDR3: CASSWDLAGRFQSTQYF; DNA: TGCGCCAGCAGCTGGGACTTAGCTGGGAGGTTCCAATCGACCCAGTACTTC
D: TRBD1; J: TRBJ1-2; V: TRBV19; size: NA; CDR3: CASSIPVGTGMNYGYTF; DNA: TGTGCCAGTAGTATCCCCGTCGGGACAGGGATGAACTATGGCTACACCTTC
D: NA; J: TRBJ1-1; V: TRBV29-1; size: many; CDR3: CSVGSLMNTEAFF; DNA: TGCAGCGTTGGTTCCCTGATGAACACTGAAGCTTTCTTT
D: TRBD1; J: TRBJ1-2; V: TRBV14; size: few; CDR3: CASSQVIGGGDGYTF; DNA: TGTGCCAGCAGCCAAGTGATAGGGGGCGGTGATGGCTACACCTTC
D: NA; J: TRBJ2-7; V: TRBV10-3; size: once; CDR3: CAISGSHSSHEQYF; DNA: TGTGCCATCAGTGGGTCTCACAGTTCTCACGAGCAGTACTTC
D: NA; J: TRBJ1-4; V: TRBV10-3; size: few; CDR3: CAISASERATNEKLFF; DNA: TGTGCCATCAGTGCCTCAGAAAGAGCAACTAATGAAAAACTGTTTTTT
D: TRBD1; J: TRBJ2-7; V: TRBV7-9; size: NA; CDR3: CASRMDRGDYEQYF; DNA: TGTGCCAGCAGGATGGACAGGGGGGACTACGAGCAGTACTTC
D: NA; J: TRBJ2-7; V: TRBV5-4; size: many; CDR3: CASSLGQNSYEQYF; DNA: TGTGCCAGCAGCTTGGGGCAGAACTCCTACGAGCAGTACTTC
D: NA; J: TRBJ2-5; V: TRBV4-1; size: few; CDR3: CASSLFGGETQYF; DNA: TGCGCCAGCAGTCTCTTCGGCGGGGAGACCCAGTACTTC
D: TRBD1; J: TRBJ1-5; V: TRBV10-3; size: NA; CDR3: CAISDGEQGVNQPQHF; DNA: TGTGCCATCAGTGATGGAGAACAGGGGGTCAATCAGCCCCAGCATTTT
D: NA; J: TRBJ2-5; V: TRBV20-1; size: NA; CDR3: CSAKPSGLQETQYF; DNA: TGCAGTGCTAAACCCTCCGGACTACAAGAGACCCAGTACTTC
D: NA; J: TRBJ2-7; V: TRBV20-1; size: few; CDR3: CSARGLLYEQYF; DNA: TGCAGTGCTAGAGGACTCCTGTACGAGCAGTACTTC
D: NA; J: TRBJ1-6; V: TRBV10-3; size: NA; CDR3: CAIRGRDDSPLHF; DNA: TGTGCCATCAGGGGCAGGGATGATTCACCCCTCCACTTT
D: NA; J: TRBJ1-6; V: TRBV19; size: many; CDR3: CASMSGQRLSPLHF; DNA: TGTGCCAGTATGAGTGGACAGCGCCTCTCACCCCTCCACTTT
D: TRBD1; J: TRBJ2-7; V: TRBV7-9; size: NA; CDR3: CASTTGGGGYEQYF; DNA: TGTGCCAGCACTACAGGGGGCGGTGGGTACGAGCAGTACTTC